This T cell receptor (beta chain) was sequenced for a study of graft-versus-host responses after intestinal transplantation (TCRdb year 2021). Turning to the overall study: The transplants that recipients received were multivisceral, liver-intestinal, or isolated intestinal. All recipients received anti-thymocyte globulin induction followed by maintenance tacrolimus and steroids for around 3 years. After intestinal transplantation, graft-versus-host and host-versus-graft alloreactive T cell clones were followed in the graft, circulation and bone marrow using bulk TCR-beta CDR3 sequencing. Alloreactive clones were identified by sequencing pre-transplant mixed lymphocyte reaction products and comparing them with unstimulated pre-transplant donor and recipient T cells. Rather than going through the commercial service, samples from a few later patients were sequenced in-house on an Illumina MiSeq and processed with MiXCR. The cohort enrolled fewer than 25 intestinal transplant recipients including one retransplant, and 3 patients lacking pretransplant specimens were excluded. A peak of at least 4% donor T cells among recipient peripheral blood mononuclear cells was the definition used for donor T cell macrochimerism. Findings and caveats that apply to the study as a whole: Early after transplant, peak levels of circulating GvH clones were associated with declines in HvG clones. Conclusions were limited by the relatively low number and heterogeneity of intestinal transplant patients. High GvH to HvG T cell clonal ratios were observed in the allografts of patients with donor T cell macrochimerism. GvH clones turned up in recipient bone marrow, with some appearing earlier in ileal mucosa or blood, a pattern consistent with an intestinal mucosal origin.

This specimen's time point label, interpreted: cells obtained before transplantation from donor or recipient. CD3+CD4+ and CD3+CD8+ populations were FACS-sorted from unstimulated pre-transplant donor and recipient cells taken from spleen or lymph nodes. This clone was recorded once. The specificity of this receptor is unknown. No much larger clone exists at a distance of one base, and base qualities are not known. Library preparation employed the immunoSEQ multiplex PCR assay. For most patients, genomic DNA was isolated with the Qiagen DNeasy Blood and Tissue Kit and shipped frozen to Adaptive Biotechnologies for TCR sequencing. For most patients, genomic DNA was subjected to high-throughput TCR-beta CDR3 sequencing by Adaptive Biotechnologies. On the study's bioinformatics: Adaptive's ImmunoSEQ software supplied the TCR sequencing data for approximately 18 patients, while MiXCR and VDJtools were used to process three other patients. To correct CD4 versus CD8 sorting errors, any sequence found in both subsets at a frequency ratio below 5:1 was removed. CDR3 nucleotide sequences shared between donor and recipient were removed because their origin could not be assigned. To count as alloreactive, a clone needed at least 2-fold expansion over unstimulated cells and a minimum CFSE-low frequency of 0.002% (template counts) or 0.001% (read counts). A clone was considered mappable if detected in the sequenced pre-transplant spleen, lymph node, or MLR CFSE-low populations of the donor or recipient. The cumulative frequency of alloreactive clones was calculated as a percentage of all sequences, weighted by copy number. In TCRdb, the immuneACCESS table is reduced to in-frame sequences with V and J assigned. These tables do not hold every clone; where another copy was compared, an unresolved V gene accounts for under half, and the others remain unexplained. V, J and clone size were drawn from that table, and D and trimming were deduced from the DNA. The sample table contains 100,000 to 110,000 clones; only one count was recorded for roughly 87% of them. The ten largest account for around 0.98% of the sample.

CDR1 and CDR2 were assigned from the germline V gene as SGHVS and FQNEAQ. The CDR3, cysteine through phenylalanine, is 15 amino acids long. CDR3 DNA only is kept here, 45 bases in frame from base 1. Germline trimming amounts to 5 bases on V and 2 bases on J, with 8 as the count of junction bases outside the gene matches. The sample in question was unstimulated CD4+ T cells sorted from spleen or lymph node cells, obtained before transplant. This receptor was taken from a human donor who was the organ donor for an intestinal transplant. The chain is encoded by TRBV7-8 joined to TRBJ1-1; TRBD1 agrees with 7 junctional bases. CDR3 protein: CASSLTGTVNTEAFF. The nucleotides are TGTGCCAGCAGCCTAACCGGGACAGTAAACACTGAAGCTTTCTTT. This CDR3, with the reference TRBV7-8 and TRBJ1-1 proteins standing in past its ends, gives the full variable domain GAGVSQSPRYKVAKRGQDVALRCDPISGHVSLFWYQQALGQGPEFLTYFQNEAQLDKSGLPSDRFFAERPEGSVSTLKIQRTQQEDSAVYLCASSLTGTVNTEAFFGQGTRLTVV.